The entry below describes one T cell receptor (beta chain). In the authors' workflow: Nucleated cell counts were estimated from reference gene primer amplification. Profiling relied on immunoSEQ multiplex PCR, and the TCRdb table lists in-frame clones only, not all of them. That table furnishes V, J and clone size, whereas the DNA furnished D and trimming. This sample has about 45,000 clones; approximately 80% occur once, and the top ten carry approximately 5%. These data belong to a study of blood T cell repertoires in COVID-19. Study context: Whether acute or convalescent, the COVID-19 samples came from the United States, Italy and Spain. PBMCs, B-cell-depleted T cells, or T cells were the source of the cDNA or gDNA that made up the material.

Trimming removed 4 bases from V and 0 bases from J; junction bases left unmatched: 11. This CDR3 is built from 17 residues. Per the germline V gene, CDR1 is SGHRS and CDR2 is YFSETQ. The gene calls are TRBV5-1 and TRBJ2-3; 7 bases line up with TRBD1. Sequenced sample: peripheral blood. The TCR sequence derives from a man aged 50 to 59 with active COVID-19. CDR3 coding DNA: TGCGCCAGCAGCACGAAGACAGGGCTAACTAGCACAGATACGCAGTATTTT. The encoded protein is CASSTKTGLTSTDTQYF.